The 12 T cell receptor beta chains below come from one sample, sequenced in a study of CD8+CD57+ T cells in acquired aplastic anemia. CD8+CD57+ cell expansion, shown by flow cytometry, had occurred in the patients selected for sequencing. Both TCR beta VDJ combination and CDR3 sequence profiling were carried out. Genomic DNA was the template for this profiling. MiXCR, applied by TCRdb to the reads, yields one record per CDR3 protein. Of under 200,000 distinct CDR3 sequences in the sample, approximately 51% are singletons; the top ten hold roughly 2.9%. The source material was sorted CD4+, CD8+, or CD8+CD57+ T cells (not recorded which) from PBMCs. These receptors all stem from a human donor with aplastic anemia.

This clonotype has ten or more counts. This rearrangement joins TRBV19 to TRBJ1-6, with no clear D. Trimming removed 6 bases from V and 7 bases from J, with 16 bases in between. The germline V gene has CDR1 LNHDA and CDR2 SQIVND (reference sequence). The CDR3 has 15 residues. In DNA form, the CDR3 reads TGTGCCAGTAGGACTACGATGGATGGAAATTCACCCCTCCACTTT. This sequence encodes CASRTTMDGNSPLHF. Complete variable domain (other parts from reference TRBV19 and TRBJ1-6): DGGITQSPKYLFRKEGQNVTLSCEQNLNHDAMYWYRQDPGQGLRLIYYSQIVNDFQKGDIAEGYSVSREKKESFPLTVTSAQKNPTAFYLCASRTTMDGNSPLHFGNGTRLTVT.

The J gene is TRBJ2-5, the V gene TRBV7-3; D perhaps matches TRBD2 (7 bases). V was trimmed by 3 bases and J by 4 bases, leaving 9 bases between them. Germline V CDR1 and CDR2: SGHTA, FQGTGA. The CDR3 spans 13 residues. The CDR3 loop reads CASSFRGAETQYF. The CDR3 DNA reads TGTGCCAGCAGCTTTCGGGGGGCAGAGACCCAGTACTTC.

This clonotype has ten or more counts. The chain has TRBV19 and TRBJ2-1; 10 bases are shared with TRBD1. This CDR3 spans 15 amino acids. Germline V lookup: CDR1 LNHDA, CDR2 SQIVND (reference sequence). CDR3 residues: CATTGGQGSYNEQFF. For the CDR3, the DNA is TGTGCTACTACGGGGGGACAGGGGTCCTACAATGAGCAGTTCTTC.

The chain uses TRBV2 and TRBJ2-6, with TRBD1 identical over 7 bases. This CDR3 comprises 17 residues. Germline lookup yields CDR1 SNHLY and CDR2 FYNNEI. Losses at the gene ends were 2 bases for V and 0 bases for J; bases not matched to a gene: 4. CDR3 sequence: CASSELGQTSGANVLTF. CDR3 nucleotide sequence: TGTGCCAGCAGTGAACTGGGACAGACCTCTGGGGCCAACGTCCTGACTTTC.

The CDR3 protein is CASSGGAGSYGYTF. The CDR3 DNA follows: TGTGCCAGCAGTGGAGGGGCAGGGTCCTATGGCTACACCTTC. The chain carries TRBV2 and TRBJ1-2; D perhaps matches TRBD1 (5 bases). V was clipped by 4 bases and J by 4 bases, with 13 bases between them. The CDR3 totals 14 residues. CDR1 and CDR2 (germline): SNHLY, FYNNEI.

The rearrangement joins TRBV5-1 to TRBJ1-6; 9 positions match TRBD1. The germline V gene encodes CDR1 SGHRS and CDR2 YFSETQ. With V trimmed by 0 bases and J by 10 bases, 5 bases remained unmatched. This CDR3 region has 15 residues. The CDR3 sequence: CASSLEGQGLSPLHF. The CDR3 DNA reads TGCGCCAGCAGCTTGGAGGGACAGGGCCTGTCACCCCTCCACTTT.

There are a few counts of this clonotype. The chain recombines TRBV5-6 with TRBJ2-7, with TRBD2 matching over 7 bases. The V gene's germline CDR1 is SGHDT and CDR2 YYEEEE. With 6 bases clipped from V and 2 bases from J, the junction kept 11 bases outside the gene matches. CDR3 length: 15 residues. CDR3 in amino acids: CASTDGGTDAYEQYF. The CDR3, as DNA: TGTGCCAGCACCGACGGGGGGACCGACGCCTACGAGCAGTACTTC.

Of note for this clonotype: The junction differs from germline at one of its ends, possibly a read error. The chain joins TRBV10-3 to TRBJ1-1, with D possibly being TRBD1 (5 bases). Germline V gives CDR1 ENHRY, CDR2 SYGVKD. This CDR3 is 13 amino acids long. The CDR3 DNA sequence: TGTGCCACCAAGGGGTTGGGGAACACTGGAGCTTTCTTT. Amino acid sequence: CATKGLGNTGAFF.

The gene calls are TRBV9 and TRBJ1-1, with D unresolved. Germline V gene sequence: CDR1 SGDLS, CDR2 YYNGEE. Trimming shortened V by 3 bases and J by 7 bases, and 16 bases separated the two germline ends. The CDR3 length is 14 residues. CDR3 in amino acids: CASSASTRVNEAFF. The CDR3 nucleotides read TGTGCCAGCAGCGCCTCAACCCGGGTCAATGAAGCTTTCTTT. Using reference TRBV9 and TRBJ1-1 for the parts outside the CDR3, the full variable domain is DSGVTQTPKHLITATGQRVTLRCSPRSGDLSVYWYQQSLDQGLQFLIQYYNGEERAKGNILERFSAQQFPDLHSELNLSSLELGDSALYFCASSASTRVNEAFFGQGTRLTVV.

This clonotype was recorded only once. The CDR3, as DNA: TGTGCCAGCAGTGAATCGCCGGGTCATTCACCCCTCCACTTT. Translated: CASSESPGHSPLHF. This sequence joins TRBV25-1 and TRBJ1-6; no reliable D call. V lost 1 base, J lost 8 bases, and 9 bases lay in between. Germline V gene sequence: CDR1 MGHDK, CDR2 SYGVNS. There are 14 residues in the CDR3.

This sequence joins TRBV14 and TRBJ1-1; TRBD1 matches at 7 bases. The CDR3 loop spans 15 amino acids. With V trimmed by 5 bases and J by 6 bases, 12 bases remained unmatched. In germline, CDR1 is SGHDN, CDR2 FVKESK. The DNA of the CDR3 is TGTGCCAGCAGCGCGGCGCAGGGGGGCGCCTCTGAAGCTTTCTTT. As protein: CASSAAQGGASEAFF.

This clonotype was seen many times. This chain links TRBV7-2 with TRBJ1-2, with TRBD1 as a possible D gene (5 bases). Germline CDR1 is SGHTA and CDR2 is FQGNSA. The CDR3 contains 15 residues. V lost 5 bases and J lost 4, with 17 bases in between. As DNA, the CDR3 is TGTGCCAGCAGCCCCAGGGCAGGGTTTGTCTATGGCTACACCTTC. Residues: CASSPRAGFVYGYTF. The full variable domain, in which reference TRBV7-2 and TRBJ1-2 provide the parts outside the CDR3, is GAGVSQSPSNKVTEKGKDVELRCDPISGHTALYWYRQSLGQGLEFLIYFQGNSAPDKSGLPSDRFSAERTGGSVSTLTIQRTQQEDSAVYLCASSPRAGFVYGYTFGSGTRLTVV.